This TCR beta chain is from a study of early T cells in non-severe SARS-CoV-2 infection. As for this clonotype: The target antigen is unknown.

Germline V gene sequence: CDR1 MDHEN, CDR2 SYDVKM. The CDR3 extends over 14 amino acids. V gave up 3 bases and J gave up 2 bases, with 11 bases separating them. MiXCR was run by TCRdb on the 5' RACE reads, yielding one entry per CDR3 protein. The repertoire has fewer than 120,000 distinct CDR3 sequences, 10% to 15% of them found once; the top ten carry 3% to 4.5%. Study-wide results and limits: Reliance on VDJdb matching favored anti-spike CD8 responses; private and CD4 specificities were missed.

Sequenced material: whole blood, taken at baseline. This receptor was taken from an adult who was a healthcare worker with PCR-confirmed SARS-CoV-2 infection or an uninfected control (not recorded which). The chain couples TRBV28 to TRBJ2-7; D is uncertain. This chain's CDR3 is CASSFRLRAYEQYF. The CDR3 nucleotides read TGTGCCAGCAGTTTTAGACTTAGGGCCTACGAGCAGTACTTC.